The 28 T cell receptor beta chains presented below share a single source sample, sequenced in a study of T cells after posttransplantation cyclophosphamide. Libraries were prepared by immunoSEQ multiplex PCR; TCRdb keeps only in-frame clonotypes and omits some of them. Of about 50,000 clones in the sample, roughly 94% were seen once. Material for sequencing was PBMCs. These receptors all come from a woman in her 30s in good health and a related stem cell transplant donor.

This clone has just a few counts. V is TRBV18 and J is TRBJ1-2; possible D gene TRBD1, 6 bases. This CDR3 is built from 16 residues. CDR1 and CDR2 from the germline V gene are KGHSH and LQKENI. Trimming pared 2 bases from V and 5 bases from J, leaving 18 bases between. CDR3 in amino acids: CASSPDPGADTYGYTF. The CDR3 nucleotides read TGTGCCAGCTCACCAGACCCAGGGGCTGACACGTATGGCTACACCTTC.

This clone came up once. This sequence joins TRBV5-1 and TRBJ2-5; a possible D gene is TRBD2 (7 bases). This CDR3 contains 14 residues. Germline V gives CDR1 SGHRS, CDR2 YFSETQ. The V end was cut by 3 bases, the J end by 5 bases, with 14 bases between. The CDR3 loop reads CASSSGGLRETQYF. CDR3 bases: TGCGCCAGCAGCTCGGGGGGCCTTAGGGAGACCCAGTACTTC.

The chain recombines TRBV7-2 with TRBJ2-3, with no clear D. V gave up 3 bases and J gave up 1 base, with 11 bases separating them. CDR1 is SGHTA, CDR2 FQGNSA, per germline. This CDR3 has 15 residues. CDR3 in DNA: TGTGCCAGCAGCTTCTTCCCCCGGGGCACAGATACGCAGTATTTT. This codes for CASSFFPRGTDTQYF.

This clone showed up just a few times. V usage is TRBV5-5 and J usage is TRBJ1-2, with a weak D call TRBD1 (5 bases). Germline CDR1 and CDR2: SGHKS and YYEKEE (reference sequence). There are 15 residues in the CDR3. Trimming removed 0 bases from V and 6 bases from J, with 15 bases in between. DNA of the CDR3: TGTGCCAGCAGCTTGGCCCCAGGGAACGTCCATGGCTACACCTTC. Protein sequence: CASSLAPGNVHGYTF. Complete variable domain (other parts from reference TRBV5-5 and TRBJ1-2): DAGVTQSPTHLIKTRGQQVTLRCSPISGHKSVSWYQQVLGQGPQFIFQYYEKEERGRGNFPDRFSARQFPNYSSELNVNALLLGDSALYLCASSLAPGNVHGYTFGSGTRLTVV.

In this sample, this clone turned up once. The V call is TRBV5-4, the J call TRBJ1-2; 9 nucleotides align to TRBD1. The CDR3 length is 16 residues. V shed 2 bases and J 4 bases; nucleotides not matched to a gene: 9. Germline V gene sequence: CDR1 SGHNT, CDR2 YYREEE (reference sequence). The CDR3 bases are TGTGCCAGCAGCTTTGGGGGACAGGGTGGAGGCTATGGCTACACCTTC. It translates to CASSFGGQGGGYGYTF.

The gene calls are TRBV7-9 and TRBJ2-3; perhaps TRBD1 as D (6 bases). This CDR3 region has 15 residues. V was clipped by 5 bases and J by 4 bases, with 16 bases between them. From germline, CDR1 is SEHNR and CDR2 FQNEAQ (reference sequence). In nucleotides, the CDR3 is TGTGCCAGCAGCAGAGGAGCCCCAGGGGCAGATACGCAGTATTTT. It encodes CASSRGAPGADTQYF.

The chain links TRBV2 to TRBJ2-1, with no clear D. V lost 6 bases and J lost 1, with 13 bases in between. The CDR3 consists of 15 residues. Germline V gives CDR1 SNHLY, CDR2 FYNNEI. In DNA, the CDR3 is TGTGCCAGCAGGGAGTTGGTTTCATCCTACAATGAGCAGTTCTTC. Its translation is CASRELVSSYNEQFF. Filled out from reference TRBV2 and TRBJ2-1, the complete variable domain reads EPEVTQTPSHQVTQMGQEVILRCVPISNHLYFYWYRQILGQKVEFLVSFYNNEISEKSEIFDDQFSVERPDGSNFTLKIRSTKLEDSAMYFCASRELVSSYNEQFFGPGTRLTVL.

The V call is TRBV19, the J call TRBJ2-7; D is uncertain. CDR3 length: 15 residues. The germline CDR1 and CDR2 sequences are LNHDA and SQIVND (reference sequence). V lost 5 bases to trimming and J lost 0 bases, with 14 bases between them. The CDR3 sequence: CASSSLSTNSYEQYF. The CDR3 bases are TGTGCCAGTAGTTCATTATCGACAAACTCCTACGAGCAGTACTTC.

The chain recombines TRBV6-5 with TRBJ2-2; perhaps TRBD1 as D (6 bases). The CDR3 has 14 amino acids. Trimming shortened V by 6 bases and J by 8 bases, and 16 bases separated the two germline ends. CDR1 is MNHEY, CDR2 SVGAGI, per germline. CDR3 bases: TGTGCCAGCAGACAGACAGGACGAGGGGGGGAGCTGTTTTTT. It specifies CASRQTGRGGELFF.

The CDR3 region is CASSPGTKNTEAFF. The CDR3 DNA follows: TGTGCCAGCAGCCCCGGGACAAAGAACACTGAAGCTTTCTTT. This rearrangement joins TRBV7-3 to TRBJ1-1; a possible D gene is TRBD1 (6 bases). V dropped 5 bases and J dropped 1 base, with 11 bases sitting between them. Germline-derived CDR1 and CDR2 are SGHTA and FQGTGA. The CDR3 loop spans 14 amino acids.

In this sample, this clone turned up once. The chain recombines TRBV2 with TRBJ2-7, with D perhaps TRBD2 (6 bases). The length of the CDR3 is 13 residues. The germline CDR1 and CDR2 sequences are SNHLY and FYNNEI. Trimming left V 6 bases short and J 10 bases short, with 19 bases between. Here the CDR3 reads CASRRGLEPRQYF. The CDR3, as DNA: TGTGCCAGCAGAAGGGGACTCGAGCCGAGACAGTACTTC.

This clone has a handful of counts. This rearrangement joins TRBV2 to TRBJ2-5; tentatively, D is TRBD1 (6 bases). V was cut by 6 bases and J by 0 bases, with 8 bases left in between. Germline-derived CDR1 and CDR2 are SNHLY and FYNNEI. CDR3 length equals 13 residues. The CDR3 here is CASSGQNQETQYF. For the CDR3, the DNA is TGTGCCAGCAGCGGACAGAACCAAGAGACCCAGTACTTC.

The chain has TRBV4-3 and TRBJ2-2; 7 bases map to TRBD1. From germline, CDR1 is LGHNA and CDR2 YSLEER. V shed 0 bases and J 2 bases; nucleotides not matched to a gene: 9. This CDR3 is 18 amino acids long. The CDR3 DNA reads TGCGCCAGCAGCCAAGATAAGGGGGCTGGTAGAAACACCGGGGAGCTGTTTTTT. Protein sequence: CASSQDKGAGRNTGELFF.

CDR3 DNA sequence: TGTGCCAGCAGCAAACGACCGATCCAGGGACTTGAAGCTTTCTTT. The encoded protein is CASSKRPIQGLEAFF. The rearrangement uses TRBV13 and TRBJ1-1; perhaps TRBD1 as D (5 bases). Germline V gene lookup returns CDR1 PRHDT and CDR2 FYEKMQ (reference sequence). The length of the CDR3 is 15 residues. V was cut by 5 bases and J by 7 bases, with 20 bases left in between.

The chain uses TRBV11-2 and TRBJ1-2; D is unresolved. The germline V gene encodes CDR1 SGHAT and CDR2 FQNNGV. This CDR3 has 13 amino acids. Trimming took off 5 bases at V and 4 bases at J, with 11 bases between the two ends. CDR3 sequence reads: CASSPSPSYGYTF. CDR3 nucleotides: TGTGCCAGCAGCCCCTCCCCCTCCTATGGCTACACCTTC.

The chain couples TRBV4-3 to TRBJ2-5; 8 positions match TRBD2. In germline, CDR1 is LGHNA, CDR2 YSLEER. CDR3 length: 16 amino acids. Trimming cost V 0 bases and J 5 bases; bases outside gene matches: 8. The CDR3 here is CASSQDLTGGWETQYF. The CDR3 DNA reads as TGCGCCAGCAGCCAAGATCTAACGGGGGGGTGGGAGACCCAGTACTTC.

In DNA form, the CDR3 reads TGTGCCAGCAGTTATTCTGGGGCTAGCACAGATACGCAGTATTTT. It is translated as CASSYSGASTDTQYF. The chain links TRBV6-5 to TRBJ2-3; D is possibly TRBD1 (5 bases). CDR1 MNHEY and CDR2 SVGAGI come from the germline V gene. Trimming cost V 3 bases and J 0 bases, with 10 bases left between them. CDR3 length: 15 amino acids.

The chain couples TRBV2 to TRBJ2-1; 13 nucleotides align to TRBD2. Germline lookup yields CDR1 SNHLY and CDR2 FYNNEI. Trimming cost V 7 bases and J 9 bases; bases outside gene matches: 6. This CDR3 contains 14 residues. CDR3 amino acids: CASTATSGGSEQFF. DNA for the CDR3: TGTGCCAGCACCGCGACTAGCGGGGGGTCTGAGCAGTTCTTC.

CDR3 bases: TGCGCCAGCAGCCCCGGACAGGTCAGGGAGACCCAGTACTTC. It codes for CASSPGQVRETQYF. The chain is built from TRBV5-1 and TRBJ2-5, with 7 bases matching TRBD1. V lost 4 bases to trimming and J lost 5 bases; unmatched junction nucleotides: 8. This CDR3 comprises 14 residues. CDR1 SGHRS and CDR2 YFSETQ come from the germline V gene.

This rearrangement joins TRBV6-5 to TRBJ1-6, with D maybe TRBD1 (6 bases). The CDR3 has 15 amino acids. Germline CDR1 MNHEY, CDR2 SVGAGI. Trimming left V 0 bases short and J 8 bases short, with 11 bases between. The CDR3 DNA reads TGTGCCAGCAGTTACTCGGGCAGGGGAGATTCACCCCTCCACTTT. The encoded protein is CASSYSGRGDSPLHF.

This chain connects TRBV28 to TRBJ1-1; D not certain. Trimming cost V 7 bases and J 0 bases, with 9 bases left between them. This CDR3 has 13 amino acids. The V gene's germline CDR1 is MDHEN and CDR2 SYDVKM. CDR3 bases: TGTGCCAGCACCCCCGGGGTGAACACTGAAGCTTTCTTT. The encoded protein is CASTPGVNTEAFF.

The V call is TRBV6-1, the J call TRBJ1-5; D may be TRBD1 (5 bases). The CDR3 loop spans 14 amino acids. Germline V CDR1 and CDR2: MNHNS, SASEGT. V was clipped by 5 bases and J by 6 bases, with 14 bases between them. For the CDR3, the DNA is TGTGCCAGCAGTTCCGTGGGGGGAATTCAGCCCCAGCATTTT. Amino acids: CASSSVGGIQPQHF.

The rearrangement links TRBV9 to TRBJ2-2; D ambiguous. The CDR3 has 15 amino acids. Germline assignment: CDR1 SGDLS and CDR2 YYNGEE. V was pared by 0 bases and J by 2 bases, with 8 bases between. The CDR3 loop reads CASSVDPVNTGELFF. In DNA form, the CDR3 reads TGTGCCAGCAGCGTAGATCCGGTTAACACCGGGGAGCTGTTTTTT.

CDR3 DNA: TGTGCCAGCAGCGCCGGGGGAACTCAGGATTCACCCCTCCACTTT. Translating it yields CASSAGGTQDSPLHF. J is TRBJ1-6 and V is TRBV7-9; possibly TRBD1 for D (5 bases). V was clipped by 5 bases and J by 8 bases, with 16 bases between them. The CDR3 length is 15 residues. The germline V gene encodes CDR1 SEHNR and CDR2 FQNEAQ (reference sequence).

CDR3 nucleotide sequence: TGTGCTAGTGGATCAGGGGGCACGTTCTATGGCTACACCTTC. Translated: CASGSGGTFYGYTF. This chain links TRBV12-5 with TRBJ1-2; TRBD1 agrees at 8 bases. In germline, CDR1 is LGHNT, CDR2 FRNRAP. The J segment lost 4 bases and the V segment lost 6 bases, leaving 7 bases of the junction unmatched. The CDR3 runs 14 residues.

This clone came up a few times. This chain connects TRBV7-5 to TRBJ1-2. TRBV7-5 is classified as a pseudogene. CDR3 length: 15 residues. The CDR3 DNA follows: TGTGCCAGAAGCTTAGGAGGCCATTACTTCTATGGCTACACCTTC. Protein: CARSLGGHYFYGYTF.

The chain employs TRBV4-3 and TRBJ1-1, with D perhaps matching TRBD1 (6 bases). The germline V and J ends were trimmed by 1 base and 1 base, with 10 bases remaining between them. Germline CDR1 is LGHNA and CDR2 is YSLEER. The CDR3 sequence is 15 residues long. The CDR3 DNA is TGCGCCAGCAGCCAAGTTAGGGGGACGAACACTGAAGCTTTCTTT. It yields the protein CASSQVRGTNTEAFF.

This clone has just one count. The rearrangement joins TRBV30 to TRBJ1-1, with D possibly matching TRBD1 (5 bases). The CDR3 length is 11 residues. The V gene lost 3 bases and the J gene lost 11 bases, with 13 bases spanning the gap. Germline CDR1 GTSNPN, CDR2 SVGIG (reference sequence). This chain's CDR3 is CAWSHVGGAFF. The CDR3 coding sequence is TGTGCCTGGAGCCACGTGGGGGGGGCTTTCTTT. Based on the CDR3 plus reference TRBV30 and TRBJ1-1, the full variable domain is SQTIHQWPATLVQPVGSPLSLECTVEGTSNPNLYWYRQAAGRGLQLLFYSVGIGQISSEVPQNLSASRPQDRQFILSSKKLLLSDSGFYLCAWSHVGGAFFGQGTRLTVV.